This T cell receptor beta chain originates from a study of PD-1 blockade in classical Hodgkin lymphoma. Across the whole study: Nivolumab was given intravenously to patients at 3 mg/kg every 2 weeks.

Time point indicated: cycle 4 day 1 (C4D1), after six to seven weeks of nivolumab. Every patient experienced relapse after autologous stem cell transplantation, and brentuximab vedotin exposure varied. Points from the study as a whole: Nothing has yet pinned down what causes the repertoire differences, possibly disease activity or prior therapy.

Method: immunoSEQ multiplex PCR; TCRdb's copy keeps in-frame clones and lacks some. The table includes about 90,000 clones, roughly nine tenths detected once. A word on this clone: The antigen is not known.

This specimen consisted of peripheral blood mononuclear cells (PBMCs), obtained before the fourth cycle of nivolumab. The clonotype originates from a human donor with classical Hodgkin lymphoma.

CDR3 sequence reads: CASSQDFRGEKLFF. The CDR3 DNA is TGCGCCAGCAGCCAAGACTTTCGAGGTGAAAAACTGTTTTTT. The chain combines TRBV4-3 with TRBJ1-4; no clear D. V was shortened by 0 bases and J by 7 bases, with 9 bases between the two germline ends. Germline CDR1 LGHNA, CDR2 YSLEER. The CDR3 totals 14 residues.